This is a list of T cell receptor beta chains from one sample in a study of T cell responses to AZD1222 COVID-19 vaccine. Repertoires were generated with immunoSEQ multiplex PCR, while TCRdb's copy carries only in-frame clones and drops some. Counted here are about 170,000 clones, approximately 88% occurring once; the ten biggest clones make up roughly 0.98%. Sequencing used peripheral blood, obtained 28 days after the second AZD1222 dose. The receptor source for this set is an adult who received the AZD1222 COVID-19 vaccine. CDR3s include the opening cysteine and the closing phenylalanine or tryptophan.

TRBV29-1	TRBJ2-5	CSVESLGRETQYF
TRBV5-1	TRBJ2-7	CASSPGGAGGYEQYF
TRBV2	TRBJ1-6	CASSVVQGLGGNSPLHF
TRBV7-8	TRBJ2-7	CASSSRTGGALGEQYF
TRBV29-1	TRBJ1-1	CSVFGTANTEAFF
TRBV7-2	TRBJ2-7	CASSLGGALGAYEQYF
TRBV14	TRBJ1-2	CASRNSGGHGYTF
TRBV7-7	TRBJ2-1	CASSSSQGTAEQFF
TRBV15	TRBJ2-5	CATSDPRGRQETQYF
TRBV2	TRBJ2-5	CASTLDGETQYF
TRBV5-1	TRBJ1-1	CASSLFPGSTGTEAFF
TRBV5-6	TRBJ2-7	CASSSDRGLSYEQYF
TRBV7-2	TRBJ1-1	CASSLRAGRNTEAFF
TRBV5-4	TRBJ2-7	CASSSDWAEQYF
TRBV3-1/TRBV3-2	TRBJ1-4	CASSQEGQGPTNEKLFF
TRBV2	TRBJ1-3	CASSRGSGNTIYF
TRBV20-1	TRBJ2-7	CSASGLRTGASYEQYF
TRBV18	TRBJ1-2	CASKRGQDYNYGYTF
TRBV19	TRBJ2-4	CASSPGQPMIAKNIQYF
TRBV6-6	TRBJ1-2	CASSQGFSNYGYTF